Below are 4 T cell receptor beta chains sequenced from a single sample in a study of blood T cell repertoires in COVID-19. Using immunoSEQ multiplex PCR, the repertoire was profiled, and TCRdb retains in-frame clones only, with some absent. The sample has around 130,000 clones, approximately 81% seen once. Sample: peripheral blood. The receptors originated from a man aged 55-75 years with acute or convalescent COVID-19.

The gene calls are TRBV2 and TRBJ2-7; 9 bases agree with TRBD1. The CDR3 extends over 14 amino acids. V shed 6 bases and J 5 bases; nucleotides not matched to a gene: 8. Germline lookup yields CDR1 SNHLY and CDR2 FYNNEI. CDR3 loop: CASRRTGAVHEQYF. CDR3 bases: TGTGCCAGCAGGCGGACAGGGGCAGTCCACGAGCAGTACTTC.

This clone came up a few times. The chain joins TRBV3-1 (or the pseudogene TRBV3-2) to TRBJ1-5; 7 nucleotides align to TRBD1. The CDR3 has 15 residues. The ends lost 10 bases at V and 3 bases at J; junction bases unmatched: 12. Germline V lookup: CDR1 LGHDT, CDR2 YNNKEL (reference sequence). In DNA form, the CDR3 reads TGTGCCAACTTGAGGGACAGACAGGACAATCAGCCCCAGCATTTT. Translated: CANLRDRQDNQPQHF.

This clone appeared once. The genes are TRBV9 and TRBJ1-2; 9 nucleotides agree with TRBD1. Per germline, CDR1 SGDLS and CDR2 YYNGEE. The CDR3 contains 15 residues. Germline trimming cut 7 bases from V and 5 bases from J; bases unmatched to any gene: 12. The CDR3 bases are TGTGCCAGCTCTGAGTCCCGGACAGGGGATTATGGCTACACCTTC. Protein: CASSESRTGDYGYTF.

The rearrangement joins TRBV19 to TRBJ1-2; 7 positions agree with TRBD1. From germline, CDR1 is LNHDA and CDR2 SQIVND (reference sequence). V trimming: 1 base; J trimming: 7 bases; junction bases outside the gene matches: 9. The CDR3 extends over 15 amino acids. The DNA of the CDR3 is TGTGCCAGTAGTATAGCGCGACAGGGAAGGACTGGCTACACCTTC. This codes for CASSIARQGRTGYTF.